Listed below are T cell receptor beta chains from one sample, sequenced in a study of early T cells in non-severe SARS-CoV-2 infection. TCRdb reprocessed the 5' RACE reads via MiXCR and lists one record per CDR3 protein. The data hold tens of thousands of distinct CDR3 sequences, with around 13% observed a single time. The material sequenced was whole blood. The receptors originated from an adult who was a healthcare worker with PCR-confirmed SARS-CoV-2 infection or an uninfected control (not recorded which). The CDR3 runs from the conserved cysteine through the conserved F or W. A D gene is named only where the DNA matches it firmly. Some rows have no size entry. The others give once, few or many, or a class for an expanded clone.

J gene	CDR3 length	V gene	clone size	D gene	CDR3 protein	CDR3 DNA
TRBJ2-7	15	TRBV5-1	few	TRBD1	CASSSQQTGSYEQYF	TGCGCCAGCAGCTCCCAACAGACAGGGAGCTACGAGCAGTACTTC
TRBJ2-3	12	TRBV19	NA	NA	CASSLPQDTQYF	TGTGCCAGTAGTCTCCCCCAAGATACGCAGTATTTT
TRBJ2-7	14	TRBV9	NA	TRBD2	CASSPSGGSLIQYF	TGTGCCAGCAGCCCTAGCGGGGGGAGTCTAATACAGTACTTC
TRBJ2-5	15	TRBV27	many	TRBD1	CASTQAGTGGKTQYF	TGTGCCAGCACCCAAGCCGGGACAGGGGGAAAGACCCAGTACTTC
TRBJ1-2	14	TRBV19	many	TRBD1	CASSIWGQASGYTF	TGTGCCAGTAGTATTTGGGGACAGGCCAGTGGCTACACCTTC
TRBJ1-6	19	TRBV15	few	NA	CATSRDWGFRSSYNSPLHF	TGTGCCACCAGCAGAGATTGGGGCTTTAGGAGCTCCTATAATTCACCCCTCCACTTT
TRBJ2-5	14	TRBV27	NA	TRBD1	CASSLDRGRETQYF	TGTGCCAGCAGTTTAGACAGGGGTAGGGAGACCCAGTACTTC
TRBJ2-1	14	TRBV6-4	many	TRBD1	CASSDGQGYNEQFF	TGTGCCAGCAGTGACGGACAGGGGTACAATGAGCAGTTCTTC
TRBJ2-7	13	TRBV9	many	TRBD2	CASSVVAGDEQYF	TGTGCCAGCAGCGTAGTTGCGGGGGACGAGCAGTACTTC
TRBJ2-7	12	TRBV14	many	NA	CASSHYGREQYF	TGTGCCAGCAGCCATTATGGGCGCGAGCAGTACTTC
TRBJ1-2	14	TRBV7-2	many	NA	CASSPVSGPYGYTF	TGTGCCAGCAGCCCAGTCTCCGGTCCCTATGGCTACACCTTC
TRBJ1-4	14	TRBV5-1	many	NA	CASSSGDSYEKLFF	TGCGCCAGCAGCTCCGGAGACAGTTATGAAAAACTGTTTTTT
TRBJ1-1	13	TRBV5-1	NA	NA	CASSWQGRTEAFF	TGCGCCAGCAGCTGGCAAGGGAGGACTGAAGCTTTCTTT
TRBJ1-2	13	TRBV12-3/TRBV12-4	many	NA	CASSLWRRGGYTF	TGTGCCAGCAGTTTGTGGAGGAGAGGTGGCTACACCTTC
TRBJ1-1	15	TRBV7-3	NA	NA	CASSLDRQMNTEAFF	TGTGCCAGCAGCCTCGACAGACAGATGAACACTGAAGCTTTCTTT
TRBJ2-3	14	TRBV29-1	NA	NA	CSVVRRNLGDTQYF	TGCAGCGTTGTGAGGCGGAACTTGGGGGATACGCAGTATTTT
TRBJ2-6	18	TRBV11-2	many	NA	CASSLYGRGNSGANVLTF	TGTGCCAGCAGCTTATACGGCAGGGGAAACTCTGGGGCCAACGTCCTGACTTTC
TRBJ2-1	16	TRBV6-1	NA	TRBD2	CASSEAQRGLGNEQFF	TGTGCCAGCAGTGAAGCCCAGCGGGGGTTGGGGAATGAGCAGTTCTTC
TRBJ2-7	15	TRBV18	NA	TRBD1	CASSPGTGAAYEQYF	TGTGCCAGCTCACCGGGCACAGGGGCAGCCTACGAGCAGTACTTC
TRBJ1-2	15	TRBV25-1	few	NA	CASSDHLGLSYGYTF	TGTGCCAGCAGTGACCATTTAGGATTGAGCTATGGCTACACCTTC
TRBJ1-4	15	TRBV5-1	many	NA	CASSLVGARGEKLFF	TGCGCCAGCAGCTTGGTTGGGGCGCGTGGTGAAAAACTGTTTTTT
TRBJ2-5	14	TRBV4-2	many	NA	CASSLGRQQETQYF	TGTGCCAGCAGCCTGGGTCGACAGCAAGAGACCCAGTACTTC
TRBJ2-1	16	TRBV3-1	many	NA	CASSQTRVAPNNEQFF	TGTGCCAGCAGCCAAACCAGGGTGGCCCCGAACAATGAGCAGTTCTTC
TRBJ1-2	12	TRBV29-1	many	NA	CSVVAGADGYTF	TGCAGCGTTGTGGCAGGGGCCGATGGCTACACCTTC
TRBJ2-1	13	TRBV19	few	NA	CASSIDRSNKQFF	TGTGCCAGTAGTATAGATCGGTCCAATAAGCAGTTCTTC
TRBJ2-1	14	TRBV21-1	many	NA	CASSKDDRDNEQFF	TGTGCCAGCAGCAAAGATGATCGGGACAATGAGCAGTTCTTC
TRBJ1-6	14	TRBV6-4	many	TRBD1	CASSSGTGDSPLHF	TGTGCCAGCAGTTCCGGGACAGGGGATTCACCCCTCCACTTT